A selection of T cell receptor beta chains follows, all from one sample in a study of control samples from healthy donors and cancer patients. Produced via immunoSEQ multiplex PCR; TCRdb's table is partial and in-frame only. The data hold 120,000 to 150,000 clones, with approximately 91% observed a single time. Sequences were obtained from blood. The receptors derive from a woman in her twenties or thirties in good health. Both conserved end residues are part of each CDR3. A D gene is named only where the DNA matches it firmly. Clone size appears in some rows only: once, few, many, or a class for an expanded clone.

v_gene	d_gene	j_gene	abundance	CDR3nt	CDR3aa
TRBV24-1	TRBD2	TRBJ2-3	NA	TGTGCCACCAGTGACGGCCCCTGGGGGGGAACAGATACGCAGTATTTT	CATSDGPWGGTDTQYF
TRBV5-1	TRBD2	TRBJ2-1	once	TGCGCCAGCAGCTTTGGGACTAGCGGGAGTAATGAGCAGTTCTTC	CASSFGTSGSNEQFF
TRBV19	NA	TRBJ2-7	NA	TGTGCCAGTAGTACAACCCAGGGACTCTCCTACGAGCAGTACTTC	CASSTTQGLSYEQYF
TRBV7-9	NA	TRBJ1-1	NA	TGTGCCAGCAGCTTAGGGACAGCAATCATGAACACTGAAGCTTTCTTT	CASSLGTAIMNTEAFF
TRBV7-9	NA	TRBJ2-5	NA	TGTGCCAGCAGCTCCCGAGGCAGGACCAAAGAGACCCAGTACTTC	CASSSRGRTKETQYF
TRBV7-2	NA	TRBJ1-1	once	TGTGCCAGCAGCTTATTACTTATGAACACTGAAGCTTTCTTT	CASSLLLMNTEAFF
TRBV4-2	NA	TRBJ2-1	NA	TGTGCCAGCAGCCAACCCGGGAGTGCCCACAATGAGCAGTTCTTC	CASSQPGSAHNEQFF
TRBV5-5	NA	TRBJ1-2	NA	TGTGCCAGCAGCTTGGACAGACCACTAAATGGCTACACCTTC	CASSLDRPLNGYTF
TRBV30	NA	TRBJ2-5	NA	TGTGCCTGGAACCGGATAGAAGAGACCCAGTACTTC	CAWNRIEETQYF
TRBV30	NA	TRBJ1-6	NA	TGTGCCTGGAGTTCCGGAAATTCACCCCTCCACTTT	CAWSSGNSPLHF
TRBV9	NA	TRBJ1-4	NA	TGTGCCAGCAGCGTCAGACCGTCTTCTAATGAAAAACTGTTTTTT	CASSVRPSSNEKLFF
TRBV10-3	NA	TRBJ1-3	few	TGTGCCATCAGTGAGTCGAATGGTGGGAGATCGAGCTCTGGAAACACCATATATTTT	CAISESNGGRSSSGNTIYF
TRBV18	NA	TRBJ1-2	NA	TGTGCCAGCTCCCGAGAGGCAGCTAACTATGGCTACACCTTC	CASSREAANYGYTF
TRBV30	TRBD2	TRBJ2-2	NA	TGTGCCTGGAACGAGGGACTAGCGGGAGCCGGGGAGCTGTTTTTT	CAWNEGLAGAGELFF
TRBV5-1	NA	TRBJ2-3	NA	TGCGCCAGCAGCTGGGGGGACACCACAGATACGCAGTATTTT	CASSWGDTTDTQYF
TRBV29-1	TRBD1	TRBJ1-2	NA	TGCAGCGTTGCCGAACCCAGGGGGGAATCCTATGGCTACACCTTC	CSVAEPRGESYGYTF
TRBV28	NA	TRBJ2-7	once	TGTGCCAGCAGTTCCACAATCGGGGTCACCTACGAGCAGTACTTC	CASSSTIGVTYEQYF
TRBV6-5	TRBD2	TRBJ2-7	NA	TGTGCCAGCAGTACGACTAGCGGATACTCCTACGAGCAGTACTTC	CASSTTSGYSYEQYF
TRBV5-1	TRBD1	TRBJ1-2	NA	TGCGCCAGCAGCCGGGACGGGGACAGCTATGGCTACACCTTC	CASSRDGDSYGYTF
TRBV3-1/TRBV3-2	NA	TRBJ1-1	NA	TGTGCCAGCAGCCCAACGCTCGGACAGTCCTTGAACACTGAAGCTTTCTTT	CASSPTLGQSLNTEAFF
TRBV5-4	TRBD2	TRBJ2-1	NA	TGTGCCAGCAGCCAGGGACTATCCGGCTCCAATGAGCAGTTCTTC	CASSQGLSGSNEQFF
TRBV7-9	TRBD1	TRBJ1-1	NA	TGTGCCAGCAGCATGGACAGGGGGCGAAGCACTGAAGCTTTCTTT	CASSMDRGRSTEAFF
TRBV3-1/TRBV3-2	NA	TRBJ1-2	NA	TGTGCCAGCAGCCAACCGTTCGGGTACGGCTACACCTTC	CASSQPFGYGYTF
TRBV7-9	TRBD2	TRBJ2-1	NA	TGTGCCAGCAGCTTAAGTAGGCTAGCGGGAGCAAGCTCCTACAATGAGCAGTTCTTC	CASSLSRLAGASSYNEQFF
TRBV30	NA	TRBJ2-5	NA	TGTGCCTGGAGTCAGGGTCCCGGGGTCGAGACCCAGTACTTC	CAWSQGPGVETQYF
TRBV3-1/TRBV3-2	NA	TRBJ1-2	once	TGTGCCAGCAGCCGCTCCACCAGGGAGCACTATGGCTACACCTTC	CASSRSTREHYGYTF
TRBV2	NA	TRBJ1-2	NA	TGTGCCAGCAACCGGGAGAGAATTAACTATGGCTACACCTTC	CASNRERINYGYTF
TRBV18	TRBD2	TRBJ2-2	NA	TGTGCCAGCTCACCAATAAGCGGGAAAGGCGGGGAGCTGTTTTTT	CASSPISGKGGELFF
TRBV4-1	NA	TRBJ2-1	NA	TGCGCCAGCAGCCAAGGAGTGGGCTCCTACAATGAGCAGTTCTTC	CASSQGVGSYNEQFF
TRBV19	TRBD1	TRBJ1-1	once	TGTGCCAGTAGTATCGAGGACAGGGATAGCACTGAAGCTTTCTTT	CASSIEDRDSTEAFF
TRBV6-6	NA	TRBJ1-2	NA	TGTGCCAGCAGTTACGTGGTTGTAGACGGCTACACCTTC	CASSYVVVDGYTF
TRBV30	NA	TRBJ2-5	few	TGTGCCTGGAGTCTCGGGACCGGCGAGACCCAGTACTTC	CAWSLGTGETQYF
TRBV29-1	TRBD1	TRBJ1-6	once	TGCAGCGTTGAGGGACAGGGGGCGAGGAATTCACCCCTCCACTTT	CSVEGQGARNSPLHF
TRBV6-5	TRBD2	TRBJ2-7	few	TGTGCCAGCAGTTCCCTAGCGGTGACGTACGAGCAGTACTTC	CASSSLAVTYEQYF
TRBV7-8	NA	TRBJ2-7	NA	TGTGCCAGCAGCTTAGGGCCCTTAACTAGGAACCACGAGCAGTACTTC	CASSLGPLTRNHEQYF
TRBV19	TRBD2	TRBJ2-1	NA	TGTGCCAGTAAGAGGGAGGACAACCTACCCCTAGCGGGAGAATACAATGAGCAGTTCTTC	CASKREDNLPLAGEYNEQFF
TRBV10-3	TRBD1	TRBJ1-5	NA	TGTGCCACGACGACAGGGGGTCAGCCCCAGCATTTT	CATTTGGQPQHF
TRBV5-1	TRBD1	TRBJ1-4	NA	TGCGCCAGCAGTTTTAGGGGGCTCGGTGAAAAACTGTTTTTT	CASSFRGLGEKLFF
TRBV2	NA	TRBJ1-3	few	TGTGCCAGCAGGGATTTCTCTGGAAACACCATATATTTT	CASRDFSGNTIYF
TRBV5-1	TRBD1	TRBJ1-1	NA	TGCGCCAGCAGCTTTTACGGGACAGGGCCAGCTGAAGCTTTCTTT	CASSFYGTGPAEAFF
TRBV5-1	TRBD1	TRBJ1-2	NA	TGCGCCAGTAGACCCGGGACAGGGAAAGGCTACACCTTC	CASRPGTGKGYTF
TRBV7-8	NA	TRBJ1-3	NA	TGTGCCAGCAGCTTGCAGATCTCTGGAAACACCATATATTTT	CASSLQISGNTIYF
TRBV11-2	TRBD2	TRBJ2-7	NA	TGTGCCAGCAGCCAGCCACCGGGACTAGCAACCTACGAGCAGTACTTC	CASSQPPGLATYEQYF
TRBV4-1	TRBD2	TRBJ2-7	NA	TGCGCCAGCAGCCAAGCGTTAGCGGGGGGAGTCTACGAGCAGTACTTC	CASSQALAGGVYEQYF
TRBV6-5	NA	TRBJ2-1	NA	TGTGCCAGCAGCCGGGCTAGTCAGGGTGAGCAGTTCTTC	CASSRASQGEQFF
TRBV4-2	NA	TRBJ2-7	NA	TGTGCCAGCAGCCAAGATCTCCGGGCCCTTTACGAGCAGTACTTC	CASSQDLRALYEQYF
TRBV6-1	NA	TRBJ1-5	NA	TGTGCCAGCACTGATCCGGACTCCGGGGGACCAAATCAGCCCCAGCATTTT	CASTDPDSGGPNQPQHF
TRBV7-2	TRBD2	TRBJ2-1	NA	TGTGCCAGCAGCTTGTCCGGGAGGCCCTACAATGAGCAGTTCTTC	CASSLSGRPYNEQFF
TRBV28	NA	TRBJ2-2	NA	TGTGCCAGCAGCCCAGGACAGCCCGGGGAGCTGTTTTTT	CASSPGQPGELFF
TRBV28	TRBD1	TRBJ2-5	NA	TGTGCCAGCAGTTTTGCAGGGGGGACCCAGTACTTC	CASSFAGGTQYF
TRBV7-3	NA	TRBJ1-1	NA	TGTGCCAGCAGCTTGGGCACCCATATTGAAGCTTTCTTT	CASSLGTHIEAFF
TRBV11-3	TRBD2	TRBJ2-1	NA	TGTGCCAGCAGCTTAGGGCTAGCGGGTTACAATGAGCAGTTCTTC	CASSLGLAGYNEQFF